This T cell receptor beta chain is drawn from a study of cytomegalovirus exposure and HLA in healthy donors. These donors were members of the approximately 120-subject validation cohort, a group separate from the approximately 700-subject first cohort. Data came from immunoSEQ multiplex PCR; TCRdb stores just in-frame clones and leaves some out. The sample contains about 54,000 clones, approximately 89% of which appear only once. V dropped 0 bases and J dropped 3; count of bases not matched to a gene: 8. The CDR3 consists of 17 residues. Germline CDR1 is PRHDT and CDR2 is FYEKMQ (reference sequence). The study, taken as a whole, reports: The listing of approximately 160 TCR beta chains classed them as cytomegalovirus-associated.

This clone appeared once. Its antigen is currently unknown. This TCR derives from a woman aged 18-29 years in good health and CMV-seropositive. The chain couples TRBV13 to TRBJ1-3; TRBD1 aligns across 7 bases. Sample: PBMCs. The CDR3 coding sequence is TGTGCCAGCAGCTTAGGCCGGGAGGGACAGTATGGAAACACCATATATTTT. The encoded protein is CASSLGREGQYGNTIYF.